Below are 32 T cell receptor beta chains sequenced from a single sample in a study of Tregs in tolerant kidney transplant recipients. Sequenced by immunoSEQ multiplex PCR; TCRdb stores in-frame clones only, minus some. The sample gives under 20,000 clones, roughly four fifths of which show up once; approximately 2.7% is in the top ten. Sequencing was done on a sample of Tregs from blood. These receptors all stem from a human donor in good health.

This sequence joins TRBV11-3 and TRBJ2-7, with 8 bases identical to TRBD2. Germline V gives CDR1 SGHNT, CDR2 YENEEA. CDR3 size: 13 residues. With V trimmed by 3 bases and J by 6 bases, 4 bases remained unmatched. The CDR3 spells CASSFSLAGEQYF. As DNA, the CDR3 is TGTGCCAGCAGCTTTAGCCTAGCGGGCGAGCAGTACTTC.

This clone was counted once. This chain joins TRBV4-1 and TRBJ1-1; TRBD1 agrees at 11 bases. CDR1 and CDR2 from the germline V gene are MGHRA and YSYEKL. Losses at the gene ends were 2 bases for V and 3 bases for J; bases not matched to a gene: 2. The CDR3 contains 15 residues. The CDR3 DNA reads TGCGCCAGCAGCCAATGGGGACAGGGGGACACTGAAGCTTTCTTT. Its protein is CASSQWGQGDTEAFF.

The J gene is TRBJ1-1, the V gene TRBV5-5, with a possible D match to TRBD1 (6 bases). CDR1 and CDR2 from the germline V gene are SGHKS and YYEKEE (reference sequence). Trimming left V 1 base short and J 4 bases short, with 8 bases between. The length of the CDR3 is 13 residues. The DNA for the CDR3 is TGTGCCAGCAGCTTGACAGGGCCCACTGAAGCTTTCTTT. It yields the protein CASSLTGPTEAFF. The full variable domain, completed using reference TRBV5-5 and TRBJ1-1, is DAGVTQSPTHLIKTRGQQVTLRCSPISGHKSVSWYQQVLGQGPQFIFQYYEKEERGRGNFPDRFSARQFPNYSSELNVNALLLGDSALYLCASSLTGPTEAFFGQGTRLTVV.

The chain uses TRBV5-1 and TRBJ2-2; D tentatively reads TRBD1 or TRBD2 (5 bases each). This CDR3 contains 17 residues. Germline-derived CDR1 and CDR2 are SGHRS and YFSETQ. V shed 2 bases and J shed 3 bases, with 17 bases lying between them. CDR3 amino acids: CASSLGTSTVDTGELFF. The CDR3 coding sequence is TGCGCCAGCAGCTTAGGGACGTCCACGGTTGACACCGGGGAGCTGTTTTTT.

The chain has TRBV13 and TRBJ2-5; maybe TRBD2 (5 bases). V was pared by 1 base and J by 7 bases, with 13 bases between. The V gene's germline CDR1 is PRHDT and CDR2 FYEKMQ (reference sequence). There are 14 residues in the CDR3. The CDR3 DNA is TGTGCCAGCAGCTTAGTCCGTGTCGCGGGGACCCAGTACTTC. It yields the protein CASSLVRVAGTQYF.

This clone was detected once. CDR3 protein: CASSRVSTRISYNEQFF. The CDR3 DNA reads as TGTGCCAGCAGCCGTGTCTCGACCCGGATCTCCTACAATGAGCAGTTCTTC. The rearrangement uses TRBV11-2 and TRBJ2-1; D ambiguous. The germline gives CDR1 SGHAT, CDR2 FQNNGV. V lost 5 bases to trimming and J lost 0 bases, with 17 bases between them. The CDR3 has 17 amino acids. Combining the CDR3 with reference TRBV11-2 and TRBJ2-1 gives the whole variable domain EAGVAQSPRYKIIEKRQSVAFWCNPISGHATLYWYQQILGQGPKLLIQFQNNGVVDDSQLPKDRFSAERLKGVDSTLKIQPAKLEDSAVYLCASSRVSTRISYNEQFFGPGTRLTVL.

The V gene is TRBV6-1, the J gene TRBJ1-1; D not resolved. Per germline, CDR1 MNHNS and CDR2 SASEGT. This CDR3 is 13 amino acids long. The V and J ends lost 7 bases and 1 base respectively, with 10 bases between them. CDR3 nucleotides: TGTGCCAGCACCCGAGTCCAGAACACTGAAGCTTTCTTT. Its translation: CASTRVQNTEAFF.

The DNA of the CDR3 is TGCGCCAGCAGCCAAGTCCGGGGACTTAGGTACAATGAGCAGTTCTTC. Its protein is CASSQVRGLRYNEQFF. The chain employs TRBV4-1 and TRBJ2-1; D is possibly TRBD2 (6 bases). Trimming pared 1 base from V and 4 bases from J, leaving 14 bases between. The CDR3 has 16 amino acids. Germline lookup yields CDR1 MGHRA and CDR2 YSYEKL.

The chain couples TRBV6-6 to TRBJ1-2; 8 nucleotides match TRBD1. Losses at the gene ends were 5 bases for V and 2 bases for J; bases not matched to a gene: 1. Germline CDR1 is MNHNY and CDR2 is SVGAGI (reference sequence). The CDR3 length is 13 residues. The CDR3 loop reads CASSGQGNYGYTF. The CDR3 DNA reads TGTGCCAGCAGTGGACAGGGAAACTATGGCTACACCTTC.

V gene TRBV6-1 combines with J gene TRBJ1-3; unclear D gene. Trimming stripped 8 bases from V and 0 bases from J, with 11 bases between. This CDR3 is 14 amino acids long. Germline lookup yields CDR1 MNHNS and CDR2 SASEGT. This CDR3 reads CASQTSGSGNTIYF. The CDR3 DNA reads as TGTGCCAGCCAAACATCAGGCTCTGGAAACACCATATATTTT.

The V call is TRBV2, the J call TRBJ2-1; 9 nucleotides line up with TRBD2. Germline CDR1 reads SNHLY; CDR2 reads FYNNEI. CDR3 length equals 15 residues. V lost 3 bases to trimming and J lost 6 bases; unmatched junction nucleotides: 6. DNA for the CDR3: TGTGCCAGCAGTGAGCGGGGGGGCCACGGCAATGAGCAGTTCTTC. As protein: CASSERGGHGNEQFF. Based on the CDR3 plus reference TRBV2 and TRBJ2-1, the full variable domain is EPEVTQTPSHQVTQMGQEVILRCVPISNHLYFYWYRQILGQKVEFLVSFYNNEISEKSEIFDDQFSVERPDGSNFTLKIRSTKLEDSAMYFCASSERGGHGNEQFFGPGTRLTVL.

The J gene is TRBJ1-4, the V gene TRBV30; D ambiguous. The V gene lost 3 bases and the J gene lost 6 bases, with 8 bases spanning the gap. The CDR3 is 12 amino acids. Germline values: CDR1 GTSNPN, CDR2 SVGIG (reference sequence). CDR3 residues: CAWRPKHEKLFF. The CDR3 region has the DNA TGTGCCTGGAGACCCAAACATGAAAAACTGTTTTTT.

The chain is built from TRBV20-1 and TRBJ1-1, with 8 bases fitting TRBD1. The CDR3 runs to 11 residues. The V segment lost 4 bases and the J segment 10 bases; nucleotides outside the gene matches: 5. Germline CDR1 is DFQATT and CDR2 is SNEGSKA (reference sequence). CDR3 protein: CSAIRQGRAFF. As DNA, the CDR3 is TGCAGTGCTATACGACAGGGGCGAGCTTTCTTT.

The V call is TRBV6-4, the J call TRBJ1-5; weak D call: TRBD1 (5 bases). Germline V gene sequence: CDR1 MRHNA, CDR2 SNTAGT. V was cut by 4 bases and J by 5 bases, with 15 bases left in between. The CDR3 extends over 15 amino acids. The CDR3 is CASSAGAGLYQPQHF. In DNA, the CDR3 is TGTGCCAGCAGTGCTGGGGCAGGGCTTTATCAGCCCCAGCATTTT.

The J gene is TRBJ2-1, the V gene TRBV15, with 10 positions matching TRBD1. CDR3 length: 15 residues. Germline CDR1 LNHNV, CDR2 YYDKDF (reference sequence). V shed 7 bases, J shed 7 bases, and the junction held 10 bases outside the gene matches. CDR3 region: CATKDRQGAYNEQFF. For the CDR3, the DNA is TGTGCCACCAAAGATAGACAGGGGGCGTATAATGAGCAGTTCTTC.

The genes are TRBV9 and TRBJ1-3, with D unclear. From germline, CDR1 is SGDLS and CDR2 YYNGEE. Deletions cut 0 bases from V and 1 base from J, with 11 bases between. This CDR3 region has 16 residues. In nucleotides, the CDR3 is TGTGCCAGCAGCGTAGCCCCCCTGGGGTCTGGAAACACCATATATTTT. This translates into CASSVAPLGSGNTIYF.

The table lists this clone with a few counts. This chain links TRBV18 with TRBJ1-1, with D possibly matching TRBD1 (5 bases). The CDR3 runs to 13 residues. V lost 2 bases and J lost 3, with 7 bases in between. Per the germline V gene, CDR1 is KGHSH and CDR2 is LQKENI. The CDR3 loop reads CASSPGGDTEAFF. CDR3 DNA sequence: TGTGCCAGCTCACCAGGAGGGGACACTGAAGCTTTCTTT.

The chain is built from TRBV29-1 and TRBJ1-2, with TRBD1 matching over 7 bases. Germline loops: CDR1 SQVTM, CDR2 ANQGSEA. The CDR3 has 15 residues. The J segment lost 4 bases and the V segment lost 7 bases, leaving 15 bases of the junction unmatched. For the CDR3, the DNA is TGCAGCGCCTACGCGCCGGGACAGAGTTCCTATGGCTACACCTTC. This translates into CSAYAPGQSSYGYTF.

This clone was recorded once. J is TRBJ1-1 and V is TRBV11-3; D remains unclear. The CDR3 loop spans 14 amino acids. Trimming cost V 2 bases and J 0 bases, with 7 bases left between them. The germline V gene encodes CDR1 SGHNT and CDR2 YENEEA. Here the CDR3 reads CASSLSLLNTEAFF. CDR3 DNA: TGTGCCAGCAGCTTAAGCCTTTTGAACACTGAAGCTTTCTTT.

A single count supports this clone. The chain recombines TRBV10-3 with TRBJ1-5, with D possibly matching TRBD1 (6 bases). CDR1 is ENHRY and CDR2 is SYGVKD in the germline V gene. Trimming pared 10 bases from V and 8 bases from J, leaving 15 bases between. The CDR3 has 12 amino acids. The CDR3 spells CATSRDTEPQHF. CDR3 bases: TGTGCCACCTCCCGGGACACCGAGCCCCAGCATTTT.

V and J are TRBV27 and TRBJ1-2, with 8 bases aligning to TRBD1. Germline V gives CDR1 MNHEY, CDR2 SMNVEV (reference sequence). The length of the CDR3 is 14 residues. Germline trimming cut 6 bases from V and 5 bases from J; bases unmatched to any gene: 8. CDR3 loop: CASRTQGGGYGYTF. Written as DNA, the CDR3 is TGTGCCAGCAGGACACAGGGGGGGGGTTATGGCTACACCTTC.

This clone was observed a handful of times. The chain combines TRBV7-2 with TRBJ2-2; unclear D gene. The germline V gene has CDR1 SGHTA and CDR2 FQGNSA. The V end lost 3 bases, the J end lost 7 bases, and 12 bases lay between the germline ends. The CDR3 extends over 14 amino acids. CDR3 protein: CASSFSYWSGELFF. Written as DNA, the CDR3 is TGTGCCAGCAGCTTTAGTTATTGGAGCGGGGAGCTGTTTTTT.

This clone was detected once. This chain uses TRBV7-9 with TRBJ2-3; 10 bases line up with TRBD2. The CDR3 runs 15 residues. V was pared by 5 bases and J by 6 bases, with 8 bases of the junction left unmatched. Germline CDR1 is SEHNR and CDR2 is FQNEAQ (reference sequence). CDR3 region: CASSQPGLALDTQYF. CDR3 nucleotide sequence: TGTGCCAGCAGCCAACCGGGACTAGCGTTGGATACGCAGTATTTT.

The chain combines TRBV5-5 with TRBJ1-6, with D uncertain. V was clipped by 3 bases and J by 6 bases, with 10 bases between them. This CDR3 has 14 amino acids. The germline CDR1 and CDR2 sequences are SGHKS and YYEKEE (reference sequence). In nucleotides, the CDR3 is TGTGCCAGCAGCTGGGCGGGGTTTAATTCACCCCTCCACTTT. Protein product: CASSWAGFNSPLHF.

The V call is TRBV29-1, the J call TRBJ1-1; D not resolved. Between the trimmed V and J ends, which lost 3 bases and 7 bases, there was a span of 9 bases. CDR1 is SQVTM and CDR2 is ANQGSEA in the germline V gene. The CDR3 sequence is 11 residues long. The CDR3 DNA is TGCAGCGTTGACCCGAGCAGTGAAGCTTTCTTT. This encodes CSVDPSSEAFF.

V is TRBV6-1 and J is TRBJ2-7; 9 nucleotides align to TRBD1. The length of the CDR3 is 15 residues. Germline-derived CDR1 and CDR2 are MNHNS and SASEGT. Unmatched junction bases numbered 7, after V lost 0 bases and J lost 7 bases. The chain's CDR3 is CASSEALLGQGEQYF. The DNA for the CDR3 is TGTGCCAGCAGTGAAGCGCTTCTCGGACAGGGGGAGCAGTACTTC.

The chain combines TRBV2 with TRBJ2-3; maybe TRBD2 (5 bases). The CDR3 is 14 residues long. Germline loops: CDR1 SNHLY, CDR2 FYNNEI. V was cut by 6 bases and J by 2 bases, with 12 bases left in between. The CDR3 spells CASRSGSDTDTQYF. CDR3 bases: TGTGCCAGCAGATCGGGATCAGACACAGATACGCAGTATTTT.

The genes are TRBV6-6 and TRBJ2-7, with D possibly TRBD1 on 5 matching bases. The V gene's germline CDR1 is MNHNY and CDR2 SVGAGI (reference sequence). This CDR3 has 13 amino acids. Trimming removed 7 bases at V and 0 bases at J, with 10 bases between. CDR3 amino acids: CASKQGASYEQYF. The CDR3 DNA follows: TGTGCCAGCAAACAAGGGGCCTCCTACGAGCAGTACTTC.

The chain carries TRBV19 and TRBJ1-1; the D gene is possibly TRBD1 (6 bases). The V end was cut by 5 bases, the J end by 5 bases, with 18 bases between. Germline V gene sequence: CDR1 LNHDA, CDR2 SQIVND (reference sequence). This CDR3 spans 15 amino acids. DNA of the CDR3: TGTGCCAGTAGTTGGGCCAAGGGGGGAGAGACTGAAGCTTTCTTT. It specifies CASSWAKGGETEAFF.

This clone was observed a single time. The chain combines TRBV4-1 with TRBJ2-7, with 9 bases lining up with TRBD1. This CDR3 comprises 16 residues. With 0 bases clipped from V and 6 bases from J, the junction kept 9 bases outside the gene matches. Germline V gene data show CDR1 as MGHRA and CDR2 as YSYEKL. CDR3 in amino acids: CASSQDPWDRVGEQYF. Written as DNA, the CDR3 is TGCGCCAGCAGCCAAGATCCATGGGACAGGGTCGGCGAGCAGTACTTC.

V usage is TRBV5-1 and J usage is TRBJ1-1; D might be TRBD1 (5 bases). V was trimmed by 0 bases and J by 7 bases, leaving 10 bases between them. The CDR3 runs to 13 residues. Germline-derived CDR1 and CDR2 are SGHRS and YFSETQ. CDR3 nucleotide sequence: TGCGCCAGCAGCTTGGCTCGGGACGGTGAAGCTTTCTTT. Protein product: CASSLARDGEAFF.

This rearrangement joins TRBV19 to TRBJ1-1; D is unclear. Germline CDR1 reads LNHDA; CDR2 reads SQIVND (reference sequence). The CDR3 runs 13 residues. V lost 5 bases, J lost 0 bases, and 7 bases lay in between. CDR3 in amino acids: CASSYLMNTEAFF. CDR3 DNA: TGTGCCAGTAGTTACCTCATGAACACTGAAGCTTTCTTT.